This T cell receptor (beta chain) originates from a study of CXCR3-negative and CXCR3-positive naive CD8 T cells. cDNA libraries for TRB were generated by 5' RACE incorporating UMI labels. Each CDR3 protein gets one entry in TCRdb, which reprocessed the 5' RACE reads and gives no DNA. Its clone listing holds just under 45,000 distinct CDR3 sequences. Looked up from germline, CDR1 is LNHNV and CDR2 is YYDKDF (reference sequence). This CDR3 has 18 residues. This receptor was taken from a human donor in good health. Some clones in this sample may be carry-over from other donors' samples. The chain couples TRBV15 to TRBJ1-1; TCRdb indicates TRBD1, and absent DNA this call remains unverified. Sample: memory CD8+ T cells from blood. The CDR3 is CATSRGYPRTEEGQEAFF.